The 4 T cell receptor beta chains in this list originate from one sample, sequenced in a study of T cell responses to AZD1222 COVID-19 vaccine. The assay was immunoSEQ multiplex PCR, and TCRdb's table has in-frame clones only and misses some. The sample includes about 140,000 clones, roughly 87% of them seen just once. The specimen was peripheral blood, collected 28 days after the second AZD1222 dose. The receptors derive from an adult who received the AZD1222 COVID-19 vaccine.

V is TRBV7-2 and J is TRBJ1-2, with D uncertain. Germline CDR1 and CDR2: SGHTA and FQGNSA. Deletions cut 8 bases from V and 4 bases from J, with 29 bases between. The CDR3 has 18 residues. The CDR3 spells CASGDSPYGAGYFYGYTF. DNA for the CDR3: TGTGCCAGCGGCGATTCACCATACGGAGCAGGATATTTCTATGGCTACACCTTC. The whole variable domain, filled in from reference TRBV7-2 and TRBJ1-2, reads GAGVSQSPSNKVTEKGKDVELRCDPISGHTALYWYRQSLGQGLEFLIYFQGNSAPDKSGLPSDRFSAERTGGSVSTLTIQRTQQEDSAVYLCASGDSPYGAGYFYGYTFGSGTRLTVV.

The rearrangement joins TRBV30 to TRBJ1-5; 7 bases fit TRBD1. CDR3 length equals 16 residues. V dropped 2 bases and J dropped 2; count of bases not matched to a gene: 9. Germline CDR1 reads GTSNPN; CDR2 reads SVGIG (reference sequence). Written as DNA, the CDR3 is TGTGCCTGGAGTACACCGTTTAGGGGGCGCAATCAGCCCCAGCATTTT. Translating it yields CAWSTPFRGRNQPQHF.

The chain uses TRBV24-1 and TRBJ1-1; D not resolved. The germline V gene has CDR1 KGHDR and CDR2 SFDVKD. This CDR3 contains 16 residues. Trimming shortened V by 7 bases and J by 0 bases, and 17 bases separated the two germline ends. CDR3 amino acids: CATSPSGGSMNTEAFF. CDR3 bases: TGTGCCACCAGCCCTTCGGGCGGGTCCATGAACACTGAAGCTTTCTTT.

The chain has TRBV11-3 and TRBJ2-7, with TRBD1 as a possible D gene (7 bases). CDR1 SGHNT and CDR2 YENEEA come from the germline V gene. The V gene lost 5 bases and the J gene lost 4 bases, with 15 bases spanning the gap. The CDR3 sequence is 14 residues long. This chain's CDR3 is CASSAGTDLYEQYF. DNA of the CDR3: TGTGCCAGCAGCGCGGGGACAGATTTGTACGAGCAGTACTTC.